This T cell receptor beta chain was recovered during a study of shared clonotypes between healthy human individuals. Findings and caveats of the study: Rarefaction demonstrated incomplete sorted-subset sequencing despite large depth.

Profiling relied on immunoSEQ multiplex PCR, and the TCRdb table lists in-frame clones only, not all of them. The profile shows about 580,000 clones, roughly 98% of them singletons. About this clone itself: Its antigen is currently unknown.

Positive CCR7 selection of CD45RO-negative cells yielded the naive CD8 cells, and terminally differentiated effector memory CD45RA+ cells were excluded. Caucasian adults residing in Nashville, Tennessee made up all the donors. The sample comprised naive CD8+ T cells sorted from blood. This clonotype originated in a man aged 30-40 years in good health.

CDR3 nucleotides: TGTGCCAGCAGTTTAAAAAGAGCGGGAACCTACAATGAGCAGTTCTTC. This encodes CASSLKRAGTYNEQFF. The chain has TRBV27 and TRBJ2-1; 7 bases fit TRBD2. Germline CDR1 reads MNHEY; CDR2 reads SMNVEV (reference sequence). Trimming at V came to 2 bases and at J to 2 bases, leaving 6 bases not matched to a gene. The CDR3 is made up of 16 amino acids.